The sequence of this TCR beta chain was determined in a study of shared clonotypes between healthy human individuals. Broader study findings: Larger richness was generally estimated for naive than memory subsets.

CDR3 length equals 15 residues. CDR1 and CDR2 from the germline V gene are SGHTA and FQGNSA. V dropped 1 base and J dropped 0 bases, with 10 bases sitting between them. As for this clone: The antigen is unknown.

Each cell subset's genomic DNA was divided evenly among several immunoSEQ plates. Only in-frame clones appear in the TCRdb table, and some are missing; sequencing was by immunoSEQ multiplex PCR. This table has 1,400,000 or so clones, around 98.5% appearing once. The chain has TRBV7-2 and TRBJ2-7; a weak D match, TRBD1 (5 bases). This TCR was recovered from a man aged 25 to 40 in good health. The sequenced material came from naive CD4+ T cells sorted from blood. Described subset: CD45RA+ positively selected. Here the CDR3 DNA reads TGTGCCAGCAGCTTAGGACAGTACACCTCCTACGAGCAGTACTTC. It yields the protein CASSLGQYTSYEQYF.